A single sample is the source of the 19 T cell receptor beta chains below, sequenced in a study of shared clonotypes between healthy human individuals. The data were produced by immunoSEQ multiplex PCR, yet TCRdb's version contains in-frame clones alone and is incomplete. Among some 680,000 clones, about three quarters were seen once, and the ten largest hold around 1.8%. Source material: memory CD4+ T cells sorted from blood. Indicated subset: CD45RA-negative fraction. Receptors originate from a woman in her 30s in good health.

The chain couples TRBV9 to TRBJ2-3; unclear D gene. In germline, CDR1 is SGDLS, CDR2 YYNGEE. This CDR3 has 13 amino acids. V lost 4 bases, J lost 5 bases, and 11 bases lay in between. As DNA, the CDR3 is TGTGCCAGCAGCCCCCATTGGGGAGATACGCAGTATTTT. Translated, it gives CASSPHWGDTQYF.

The chain uses TRBV6-6 and TRBJ1-4, with D perhaps TRBD1 (5 bases). Trimming cost V 5 bases and J 5 bases, with 12 bases left between them. This CDR3 region has 14 residues. Germline V gene lookup returns CDR1 MNHNY and CDR2 SVGAGI (reference sequence). For the CDR3, the DNA is TGTGCCAGCAGTACCCCCGCAGGGAATGAAAAACTGTTTTTT. As protein: CASSTPAGNEKLFF.

A few counts support this clone. The gene calls are TRBV12-5 and TRBJ2-1; 9 nucleotides align to TRBD2. This CDR3 region has 17 residues. V dropped 0 bases and J dropped 9; count of bases not matched to a gene: 12. Germline-derived CDR1 and CDR2 are LGHNT and FRNRAP. The DNA of the CDR3 is TGTGCTAGTGGTTTGGTACTCGCAGCGGGAGGAGTGATTGAGCAGTTCTTC. Translating it yields CASGLVLAAGGVIEQFF. Full variable domain (rest looked up from reference TRBV12-5 and TRBJ2-1): DARVTQTPRHKVTEMGQEVTMRCQPILGHNTVFWYRQTMMQGLELLAYFRNRAPLDDSGMPKDRFSAEMPDATLATLKIQPSEPRDSAVYFCASGLVLAAGGVIEQFFGPGTRLTVL.

The chain combines TRBV7-9 with TRBJ1-2; D is possibly TRBD1 (6 bases). The germline gives CDR1 SEHNR, CDR2 FQNEAQ (reference sequence). This CDR3 comprises 15 residues. Trimming took 6 bases from V and 4 from J, leaving 18 bases between them. CDR3 region: CASRHGGAGVYGYTF. Written as DNA, the CDR3 is TGTGCCAGCAGACACGGGGGGGCAGGAGTCTATGGCTACACCTTC.

The chain joins TRBV28 to TRBJ1-3; TRBD1 aligns across 9 bases. CDR1 MDHEN and CDR2 SYDVKM come from the germline V gene. The CDR3 is made up of 20 amino acids. The J segment lost 0 bases and the V segment lost 7 bases, leaving 19 bases of the junction unmatched. CDR3 nucleotide sequence: TGTGCCAGCACCACTCCGGAGGGACAGGGCAATCCGTTCTCTGGAAACACCATATATTTT. Protein sequence: CASTTPEGQGNPFSGNTIYF.

V and J are TRBV2 and TRBJ2-3; 9 positions match TRBD2. The junction had 8 bases not matched to a gene; V was cut back by 6 bases and J by 7 bases. This CDR3 region has 14 residues. CDR1 and CDR2 (germline): SNHLY, FYNNEI. Here the CDR3 reads CASSAVGTSYTQYF. For the CDR3, the DNA is TGTGCCAGCAGCGCAGTCGGGACTAGCTATACGCAGTATTTT.

This rearrangement joins TRBV29-1 to TRBJ1-1; 10 positions match TRBD1. The CDR3 is made up of 13 amino acids. The V segment lost 6 bases and the J segment 11 bases; nucleotides outside the gene matches: 12. The germline CDR1 and CDR2 sequences are SQVTM and ANQGSEA. Here the CDR3 DNA reads TGCAGCGTCGGGACCGGGACAGGGGAGGAGGCTTTCTTT. Its protein is CSVGTGTGEEAFF.

The J gene is TRBJ2-5, the V gene TRBV19; 14 bases are a match to TRBD2. V trimming: 5 bases; J trimming: 1 base; junction bases outside the gene matches: 3. In germline, CDR1 is LNHDA, CDR2 SQIVND (reference sequence). This CDR3 contains 16 residues. CDR3 nucleotides: TGTGCCAGTAGTGTGGGACTAGCGGGAGTCCAAGAGACCCAGTACTTC. It encodes CASSVGLAGVQETQYF.

The table lists this clone with a few counts. The gene calls are TRBV7-3 and TRBJ2-5; D unresolved. Germline V gene lookup returns CDR1 SGHTA and CDR2 FQGTGA. Trimming took off 5 bases at V and 2 bases at J, with 15 bases between the two ends. This CDR3 spans 15 amino acids. DNA of the CDR3: TGTGCCAGCAGCCAACCCGGTCAGGCACAAGAGACCCAGTACTTC. Residues: CASSQPGQAQETQYF.

As regards this clone: A much bigger clone sits one base away, suggesting this may be a read error. This sample includes further DNA sequences coding for the same CDR3. CDR3 sequence reads: CASSFGGPTDTQYF. The DNA of the CDR3 is TGTGCCAGCAGTTTTGGGGGGCCCACAGATACGCAGTATTTT. The rearrangement links TRBV28 to TRBJ2-3; D could derive from TRBD1 or TRBD2 (6 bases each). CDR1 and CDR2 (germline): MDHEN, SYDVKM. Trimming stripped 3 bases from V and 2 bases from J, with 9 bases between. The CDR3 loop spans 14 amino acids.

This rearrangement joins TRBV4-2 to TRBJ2-7; no firm D call. The CDR3 sequence is 14 residues long. V lost 1 base to trimming and J lost 4 bases, with 11 bases between them. CDR1 and CDR2 from the germline V gene are LGHNA and YNFKEQ. The CDR3 loop is CASSQGNTIYEQYF. The CDR3 nucleotides are TGTGCCAGCAGCCAAGGGAACACCATTTACGAGCAGTACTTC.

This chain uses TRBV5-1 with TRBJ2-5; perhaps D is TRBD1 or TRBD2 (5 bases each). CDR1 is SGHRS and CDR2 is YFSETQ in the germline V gene. The germline V and J ends were trimmed by 4 bases and 5 bases, with 15 bases remaining between them. This CDR3 comprises 14 residues. The CDR3 region is CASSGGHSGETQYF. The CDR3 DNA sequence: TGCGCCAGCAGCGGAGGACATTCCGGGGAGACCCAGTACTTC.

V and J are TRBV28 and TRBJ2-4; perhaps TRBD1 as D (6 bases). The germline gives CDR1 MDHEN, CDR2 SYDVKM. V was trimmed by 5 bases and J by 1 base, leaving 15 bases between them. The CDR3 contains 16 residues. The CDR3 DNA follows: TGTGCCAGCAGTCTTACAGGGACCCTGGCCAAAAACATTCAGTACTTC. This translates into CASSLTGTLAKNIQYF. Full variable domain (missing parts from reference TRBV28 and TRBJ2-4): DVKVTQSSRYLVKRTGEKVFLECVQDMDHENMFWYRQDPGLGLRLIYFSYDVKMKEKGDIPEGYSVSREKKERFSLILESASTNQTSMYLCASSLTGTLAKNIQYFGAGTRLSVL.

This chain connects TRBV10-3 to TRBJ2-7; D is unclear. V lost 4 bases and J 3 bases, leaving 10 bases between the germline ends. The germline CDR1 and CDR2 sequences are ENHRY and SYGVKD. This CDR3 is built from 13 residues. Here the CDR3 DNA reads TGTGCCATCAGTGGGACGGGCGACTACGAGCAGTACTTC. Its protein product is CAISGTGDYEQYF.

V and J are TRBV6-6 and TRBJ1-5; D perhaps matches TRBD1 (5 bases). This CDR3 has 15 amino acids. Germline V lookup: CDR1 MNHNY, CDR2 SVGAGI (reference sequence). Trimming took off 2 bases at V and 3 bases at J, with 11 bases between the two ends. In DNA, the CDR3 is TGTGCCAGCAGTTACGGGGGAGGACCCAATCAGCCCCAGCATTTT. This gives the protein CASSYGGGPNQPQHF.

Note on this clone: An end of the junction does not agree with germline; a read error may underlie this. The V gene is TRBV10-2, the J gene TRBJ2-5; 9 bases line up with TRBD2. The CDR3 is made up of 14 amino acids. CDR1 is WSHSY, CDR2 SAAADI, per germline. CDR3 in DNA: TGCGCCAGCGGTGATAGCGGGAGAAAAGAGACCCAGTACTTC. It codes for CASGDSGRKETQYF.

This clone was observed many times. The chain combines TRBV7-9 with TRBJ2-2, with D uncertain. This CDR3 region has 18 residues. Germline CDR1 SEHNR, CDR2 FQNEAQ (reference sequence). The V gene lost 5 bases and the J gene lost 2 bases, with 21 bases spanning the gap. DNA of the CDR3: TGTGCCAGCAGCCACACACGGCGGACCGGTCCAAACACCGGGGAGCTGTTTTTT. It is translated as CASSHTRRTGPNTGELFF.

V and J are TRBV2 and TRBJ1-1; unclear D gene. Germline CDR1 reads SNHLY; CDR2 reads FYNNEI. This CDR3 is built from 12 residues. The V and J ends lost 11 bases and 4 bases respectively, with 14 bases between them. For the CDR3, the DNA is TGTGCCGGGCGAGGCGTGGGCACTGAAGCTTTCTTT. Translating gives CAGRGVGTEAFF.

The genes are TRBV5-5 and TRBJ1-4; the D gene is possibly TRBD1 (5 bases). Germline assignment: CDR1 SGHKS and CDR2 YYEKEE (reference sequence). The CDR3 extends over 15 amino acids. Between the trimmed V and J ends, which lost 4 bases and 5 bases, there was a span of 15 bases. The CDR3 region is CASSADPGPNEKLFF. In DNA form, the CDR3 reads TGTGCCAGCAGCGCGGATCCGGGGCCCAATGAAAAACTGTTTTTT.